The subject of this entry is one TCR beta chain. Its antigen is not identified. This sample was included in a study of vaccination effects on CD4 cells after COVID-19. Repertoires were generated with immunoSEQ multiplex PCR, while TCRdb's copy carries only in-frame clones and drops some. The table has about 29,000 clones, 74% seen once. V was shortened by 2 bases and J by 4 bases, with 14 bases between the two germline ends. Germline CDR1 is GTSNPN and CDR2 is SVGIG (reference sequence). The length of the CDR3 is 14 residues. Peptide-pool stimulation followed by sequencing identified expanded antigen-specific CD4+ clonotypes in the ViraFEST assay. It was after approximately 10 days of culture that CD4+ T cells were isolated. Each participant was administered two doses of either the BNT162b2 or the mRNA-1273 vaccine.

V and J are TRBV30 and TRBJ2-5; a possible D gene is TRBD1 (5 bases). This material consisted of CD4+ T cells from PBMCs cultured with HCoV-OC43 spike peptides, taken after COVID-19 vaccination. Subset of the sample: HCoV-OC43 spike overlapping peptide pool stimulation. This TCR came from a human donor who received a COVID-19 vaccine. CDR3 protein: CAWSPDTSGETQYF. The CDR3 DNA reads as TGTGCCTGGAGTCCGGACACCTCCGGAGAGACCCAGTACTTC.